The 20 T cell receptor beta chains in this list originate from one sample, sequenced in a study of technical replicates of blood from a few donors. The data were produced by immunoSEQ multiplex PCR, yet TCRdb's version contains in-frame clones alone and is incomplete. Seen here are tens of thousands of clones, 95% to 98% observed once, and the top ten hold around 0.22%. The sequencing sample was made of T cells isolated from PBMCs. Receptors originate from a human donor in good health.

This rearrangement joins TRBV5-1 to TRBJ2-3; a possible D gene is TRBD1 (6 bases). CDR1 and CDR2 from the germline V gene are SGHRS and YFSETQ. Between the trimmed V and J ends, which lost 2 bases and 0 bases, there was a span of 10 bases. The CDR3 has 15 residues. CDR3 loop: CASSFEQGSTDTQYF. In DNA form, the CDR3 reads TGCGCCAGCAGCTTCGAACAGGGCAGCACAGATACGCAGTATTTT. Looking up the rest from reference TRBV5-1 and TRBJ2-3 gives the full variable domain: KAGVTQTPRYLIKTRGQQVTLSCSPISGHRSVSWYQQTPGQGLQFLFEYFSETQRNKGNFPGRFSGRQFSNSRSEMNVSTLELGDSALYLCASSFEQGSTDTQYFGPGTRLTVL.

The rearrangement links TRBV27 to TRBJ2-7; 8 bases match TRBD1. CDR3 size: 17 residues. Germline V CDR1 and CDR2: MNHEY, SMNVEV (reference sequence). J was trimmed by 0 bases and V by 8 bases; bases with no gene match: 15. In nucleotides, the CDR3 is TGTGCCAGCCGCGGAGTTCGGGGGACAGGCCACTCCTACGAGCAGTACTTC. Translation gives CASRGVRGTGHSYEQYF.

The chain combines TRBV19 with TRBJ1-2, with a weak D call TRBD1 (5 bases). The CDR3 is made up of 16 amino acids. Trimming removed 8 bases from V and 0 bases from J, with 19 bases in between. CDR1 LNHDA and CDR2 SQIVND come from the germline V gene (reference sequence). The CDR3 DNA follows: TGTGCCAGTGGGGCCGGACGGGGACTCTCTAACTATGGCTACACCTTC. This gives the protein CASGAGRGLSNYGYTF. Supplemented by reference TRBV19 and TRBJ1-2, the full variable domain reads DGGITQSPKYLFRKEGQNVTLSCEQNLNHDAMYWYRQDPGQGLRLIYYSQIVNDFQKGDIAEGYSVSREKKESFPLTVTSAQKNPTAFYLCASGAGRGLSNYGYTFGSGTRLTVV.

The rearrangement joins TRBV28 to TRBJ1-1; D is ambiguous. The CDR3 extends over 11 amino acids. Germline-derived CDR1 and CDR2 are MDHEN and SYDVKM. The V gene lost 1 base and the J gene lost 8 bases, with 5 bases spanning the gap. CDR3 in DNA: TGTGCCAGCAGTTTATTCAGGGAAGCTTTCTTT. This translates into CASSLFREAFF. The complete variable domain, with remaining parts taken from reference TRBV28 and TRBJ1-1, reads DVKVTQSSRYLVKRTGEKVFLECVQDMDHENMFWYRQDPGLGLRLIYFSYDVKMKEKGDIPEGYSVSREKKERFSLILESASTNQTSMYLCASSLFREAFFGQGTRLTVV.

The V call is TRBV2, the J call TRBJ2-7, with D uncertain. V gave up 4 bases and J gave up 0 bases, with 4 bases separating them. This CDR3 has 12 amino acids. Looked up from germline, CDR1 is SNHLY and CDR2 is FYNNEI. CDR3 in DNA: TGTGCCAGCAGTGTCCGCTCCTACGAGCAGTACTTC. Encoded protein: CASSVRSYEQYF.

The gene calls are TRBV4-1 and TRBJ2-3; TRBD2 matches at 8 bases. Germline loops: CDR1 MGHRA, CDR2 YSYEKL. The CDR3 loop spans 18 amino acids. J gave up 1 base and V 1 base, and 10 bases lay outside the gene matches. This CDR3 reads CASSQVARGGLGTDTQYF. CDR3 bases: TGCGCCAGCAGCCAAGTAGCCCGGGGGGGTCTAGGCACAGATACGCAGTATTTT.

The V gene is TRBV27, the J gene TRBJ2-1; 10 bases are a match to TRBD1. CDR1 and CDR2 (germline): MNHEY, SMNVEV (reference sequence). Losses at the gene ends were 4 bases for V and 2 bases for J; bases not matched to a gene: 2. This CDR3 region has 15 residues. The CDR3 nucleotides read TGTGCCAGCAGTTGGACAGGGGGAGCCTACAATGAGCAGTTCTTC. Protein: CASSWTGGAYNEQFF.

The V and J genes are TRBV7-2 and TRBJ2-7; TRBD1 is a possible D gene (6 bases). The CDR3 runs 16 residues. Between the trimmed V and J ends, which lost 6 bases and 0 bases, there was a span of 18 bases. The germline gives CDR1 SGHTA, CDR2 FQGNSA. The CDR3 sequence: CASSSNGGASSYEQYF. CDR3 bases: TGTGCCAGCAGTTCAAATGGGGGCGCGAGCTCCTACGAGCAGTACTTC.

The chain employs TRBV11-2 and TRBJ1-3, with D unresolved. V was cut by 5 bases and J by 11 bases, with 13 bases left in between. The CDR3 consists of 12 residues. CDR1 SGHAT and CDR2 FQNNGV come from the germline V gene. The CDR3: CASSVPREAIYF. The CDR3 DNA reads TGTGCCAGCAGCGTCCCTCGGGAGGCCATATATTTT.

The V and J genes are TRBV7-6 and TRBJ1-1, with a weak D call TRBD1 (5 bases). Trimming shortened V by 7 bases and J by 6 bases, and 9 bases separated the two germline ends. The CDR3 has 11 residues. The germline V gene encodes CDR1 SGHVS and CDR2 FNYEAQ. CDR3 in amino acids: CASIGRAEAFF. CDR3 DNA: TGTGCCAGCATAGGCAGGGCTGAAGCTTTCTTT.

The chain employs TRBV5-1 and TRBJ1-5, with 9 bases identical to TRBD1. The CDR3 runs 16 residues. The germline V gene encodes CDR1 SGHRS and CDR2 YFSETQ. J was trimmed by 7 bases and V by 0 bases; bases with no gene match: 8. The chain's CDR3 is CASSLEGTGSEQPQHF. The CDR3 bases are TGCGCCAGCAGCTTGGAGGGGACAGGGTCGGAACAGCCCCAGCATTTT.

CDR3 residues: CASSLRDTSNQPQHF. CDR3 sequence (DNA): TGCGCCAGCAGCCTCCGGGACACTAGCAATCAGCCCCAGCATTTT. The rearrangement links TRBV4-1 to TRBJ1-5, with D possibly being TRBD1 (6 bases). Germline CDR1 and CDR2: MGHRA and YSYEKL. The CDR3 spans 15 residues. The ends were cut back, 4 bases at V and 0 bases at J, with 10 bases in the middle.

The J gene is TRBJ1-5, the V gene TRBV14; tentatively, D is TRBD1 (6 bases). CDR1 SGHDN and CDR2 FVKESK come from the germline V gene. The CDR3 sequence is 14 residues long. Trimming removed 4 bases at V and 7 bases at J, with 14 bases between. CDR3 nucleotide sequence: TGTGCCAGCAGCCGCGGACAGTTCAACCAGCCCCAGCATTTT. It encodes CASSRGQFNQPQHF.

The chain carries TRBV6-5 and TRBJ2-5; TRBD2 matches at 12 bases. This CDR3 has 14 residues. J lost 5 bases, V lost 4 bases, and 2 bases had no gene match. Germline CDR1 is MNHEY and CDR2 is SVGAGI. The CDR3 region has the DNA TGTGCCAGCAGTTCCCTAGCGGGAGGGGAGACCCAGTACTTC. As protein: CASSSLAGGETQYF.

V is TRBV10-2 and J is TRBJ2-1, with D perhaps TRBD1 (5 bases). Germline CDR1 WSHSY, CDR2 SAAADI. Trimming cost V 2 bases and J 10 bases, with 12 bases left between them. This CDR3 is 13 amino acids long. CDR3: CASSESRPGEQFF. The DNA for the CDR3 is TGCGCCAGCAGTGAGAGCCGGCCAGGGGAGCAGTTCTTC.

CDR3 sequence (DNA): TGTGCCAGCAGCACCACACAGGGGGGGGAGACCCAGTACTTC. Residues: CASSTTQGGETQYF. The V and J genes are TRBV9 and TRBJ2-5; D possibly corresponds to TRBD1 (8 bases). The CDR3 is 14 amino acids. Germline assignment: CDR1 SGDLS and CDR2 YYNGEE. Trimming took 4 bases from V and 5 from J, leaving 15 bases between them.

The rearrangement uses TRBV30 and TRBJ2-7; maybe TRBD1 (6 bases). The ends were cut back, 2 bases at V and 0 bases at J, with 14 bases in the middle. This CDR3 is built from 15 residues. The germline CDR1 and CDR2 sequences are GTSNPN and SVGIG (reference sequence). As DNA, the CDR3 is TGTGCCTGGAGTAAGGACGGGACAAGCTCCTACGAGCAGTACTTC. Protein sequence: CAWSKDGTSSYEQYF.

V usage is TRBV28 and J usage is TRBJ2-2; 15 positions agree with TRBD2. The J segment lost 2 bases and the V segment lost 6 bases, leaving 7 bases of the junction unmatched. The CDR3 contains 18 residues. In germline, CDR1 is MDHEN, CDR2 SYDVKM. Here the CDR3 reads CASSRGLAGGPNTGELFF. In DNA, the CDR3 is TGTGCCAGCAGCCGAGGACTAGCGGGAGGGCCCAACACCGGGGAGCTGTTTTTT.

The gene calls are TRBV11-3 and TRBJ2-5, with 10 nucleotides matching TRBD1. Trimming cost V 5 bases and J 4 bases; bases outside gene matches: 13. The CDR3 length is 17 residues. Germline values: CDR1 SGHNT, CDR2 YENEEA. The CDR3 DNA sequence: TGTGCCAGCAGCCGTCCGACGGCGGGACAGGGGATAGAGACCCAGTACTTC. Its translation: CASSRPTAGQGIETQYF.

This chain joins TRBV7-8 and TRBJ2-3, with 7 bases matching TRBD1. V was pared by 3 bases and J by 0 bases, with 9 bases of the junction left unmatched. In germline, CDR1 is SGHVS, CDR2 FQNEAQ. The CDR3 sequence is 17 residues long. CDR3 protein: CASSLGTGVPSTDTQYF. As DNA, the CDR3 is TGTGCCAGCAGCTTGGGAACAGGGGTCCCTAGCACAGATACGCAGTATTTT.